Presented here are 20 T cell receptor beta chains from one specimen sequenced in a study of TET2 disruption in CD19-targeted CAR T cells. Profiled with immunoSEQ multiplex PCR; TCRdb holds only in-frame clones, not every one. The listing contains roughly 26,000 clones. These TCRs' antigens remain unknown. As to treatment: autologous CTL019 cells: CD19 CAR with 4-1BB and CD3 zeta domains. The sample here was CD8- CAR+ T cells sorted from cultured blood T cells, taken for CD19 CAR T cell therapy. Noted subset: CD8-negative CAR-positive T cells from the infusion product. The origin of the receptors is a man in his 70s with chronic lymphocytic leukemia.

For this clone: The read gets to within 3 residues of the CDR3 end, and the germline J gene fills in the rest. The V and J genes are TRBV30 and TRBJ1-6, with D maybe TRBD1 (6 bases). The V gene lost 8 bases and the J gene lost 2 bases, with 7 bases spanning the gap. Germline V gene data show CDR1 as GTSNPN and CDR2 as SVGIG (reference sequence). CDR3 length: 12 amino acids. The CDR3 bases that were read are TGTGCCGGACAGACCTATAATTCACCC. Protein product: CAGQTYNSP. The whole CDR3 protein is CAGQTYNSPLHF.

Notes on this clone: The sequence runs out 3 residues before the end of the CDR3; the remainder is reconstructed from the germline J gene. The chain links TRBV7-2 to TRBJ1-2, with 7 bases aligning to TRBD1. Germline CDR1 SGHTA, CDR2 FQGNSA. The CDR3 is 13 residues long. The chain's CDR3 is CASSLAGTDTYTF. Incomplete CDR3 DNA: TGTGCCAGCAGCTTAGCGGGGACAGATACC.

In regard to this clone: The missing CDR3 end, 3 residues past where the read stops, is filled in from the germline J gene. This sequence joins TRBV19 and TRBJ1-1; 7 positions agree with TRBD1. Per germline, CDR1 LNHDA and CDR2 SQIVND (reference sequence). The CDR3 has 14 residues. The ends lost 3 bases at V and 0 bases at J; junction bases unmatched: 1. The CDR3 loop is CASSMGQLNTEAFF. The DNA read from the CDR3 is TGTGCCAGTAGTATGGGACAGCTGAACACTGAA.

CDR3 amino acids: CSARGGVDDYTF. CDR3 DNA (partial): TGCAGTGCTAGAGGAGGGGTCGATGAC. This rearrangement joins TRBV20-1 to TRBJ1-2; TRBD1 is a possible D gene (5 bases). The read comes to an end 3 residues before the CDR3 does, leaving the germline J gene to fill in the end. The CDR3 contains 12 residues. The germline V gene has CDR1 DFQATT and CDR2 SNEGSKA (reference sequence).

Notes on this clone: The sequence runs out 3 residues before the end of the CDR3; the remainder is reconstructed from the germline J gene. This chain links TRBV5-4 with TRBJ2-4; 7 bases align to TRBD2. Germline CDR1 and CDR2: SGHNT and YYREEE (reference sequence). The CDR3 has 15 residues. The CDR3 sequence is CASSLDQARDYGQYF. The CDR3 bases that were read are TGTGCCAGCAGCTTGGATCAGGCACGGGACTATGGT.

With respect to this clone: The CDR3 extends 3 residues past the end of the read, so its final part is completed from the germline J gene. The chain is built from TRBV13 and TRBJ1-2; D ambiguous. This CDR3 spans 15 amino acids. The germline V gene has CDR1 PRHDT and CDR2 FYEKMQ (reference sequence). CDR3 region: CASSLGRAPTYDYTF. The DNA read from the CDR3 is TGTGCCAGCAGCTTAGGGCGCGCACCTACCTACGAC.

Of note for this clone: The read stops 3 residues short of the end of the CDR3; the missing end is completed from the germline J gene. This sequence joins TRBV28 and TRBJ2-3; 7 nucleotides match TRBD1. Germline CDR1 and CDR2: MDHEN and SYDVKM. Unmatched junction bases numbered 6, after V lost 6 bases and J lost 0 bases. The CDR3 loop spans 15 amino acids. CDR3 sequence: CASRLGGQSTDTQYF. The sequenced part of the CDR3 DNA is TGTGCCAGCAGGTTAGGGGGACAGAGCACAGATACG.

Concerning this clone itself: The read gets to within 3 residues of the CDR3 end, and the germline J gene fills in the rest. The chain couples TRBV7-6 to TRBJ2-4; 8 bases are shared with TRBD1. The CDR3 extends over 16 amino acids. The germline V gene encodes CDR1 SGHVS and CDR2 FNYEAQ. CDR3 amino acids: CASSLQGGQGSETQYF. CDR3 bases read: TGTGCCAGCAGCCTCCAGGGAGGACAGGGATCGGAGACT.

The sequenced part of the CDR3 DNA is TGTGCCAGTAGTACACTAGCGGGGAGCTACTACGAG. Residues: CASSTLAGSYYE. The whole CDR3 is CASSTLAGSYYEQYF. The chain links TRBV19 to TRBJ2-7, with TRBD2 matching over 10 bases. Read coverage stops 3 residues before the CDR3 terminus; the germline J gene supplies the remainder. The CDR3 spans 15 residues. Trimming removed 4 bases from V and 3 bases from J; junction bases left unmatched: 6. Germline CDR1 and CDR2: LNHDA and SQIVND (reference sequence).

Regarding this clone: Coverage ceases 3 residues before the CDR3 finishes, and the germline J gene fills in the end. V is TRBV20-1 and J is TRBJ2-4, with 7 nucleotides matching TRBD2. Per germline, CDR1 DFQATT and CDR2 SNEGSKA (reference sequence). The length of the CDR3 is 15 residues. The CDR3 bases that were read are TGCAGTGCTAGCAAGGCGGGGGACCAGCAAGAGACT. Protein product: CSASKAGDQQET. The CDR3 in full is CSASKAGDQQETQYF.

Concerning this clone itself: The sequenced fragment ends 3 residues before the CDR3 boundary, so the rest is inferred from the germline J gene. V is TRBV12-3 or TRBV12-4 and J is TRBJ2-4; maybe TRBD1 (5 bases). The CDR3 extends over 14 amino acids. Trimming left V 2 bases short and J 5 bases short, with 10 bases between. CDR3: CASSLQGSENIQYF. CDR3 bases read: TGTGCCAGCAGTTTACAGGGATCCGAAAACATT.

Comments on this clone: Read data end 3 residues before the CDR3 end; the end is taken from the germline J gene. The J gene is TRBJ1-2, the V gene TRBV7-6; a weak D match, TRBD1 (6 bases). CDR3 size: 13 residues. The ends were cut back, 2 bases at V and 7 bases at J, with 11 bases in the middle. From germline, CDR1 is SGHVS and CDR2 FNYEAQ. Incomplete CDR3 DNA: TGTGCCAGCAGCTTACCAGGGGTCGGTGGC. Its protein product is CASSLPGVGG. The full-length CDR3 reads as CASSLPGVGGYTF. The variable domain in full, completed from reference TRBV7-6 and TRBJ1-2, reads GAGVSQSPRYKVTKRGQDVALRCDPISGHVSLYWYRQALGQGPEFLTYFNYEAQQDKSGLPNDRFSAERPEGSISTLTIQRTEQRDSAMYRCASSLPGVGGYTFGSGTRLTVV.

For this clone: The sequence runs out 3 residues before the end of the CDR3; the remainder is reconstructed from the germline J gene. The V and J genes are TRBV6-2 or TRBV6-3 and TRBJ1-2; no reliable D call. Germline-derived CDR1 and CDR2 are MNHEY and SVGEGT. The length of the CDR3 is 12 residues. The sequenced part of the CDR3 DNA is TGTGCCAGCAAAGCTCGTACCTACGAC. It translates to CASKARTYD. The whole CDR3 protein reads CASKARTYDYTF.

As concerns this clone: An end of the junction differs from the germline gene, which may be a read error. The CDR3 extends 3 residues past the end of the read, so its final part is completed from the germline J gene. The chain carries TRBV2 and TRBJ2-4; 11 bases line up with TRBD1. Per the germline V gene, CDR1 is SNHLY and CDR2 is FYNNEI. The CDR3 contains 14 residues. The CDR3 region is CASREGQGAWGQYF. The covered CDR3 bases are TGTGCCAGCAGGGAAGGACAGGGGGCATGGGGT.

A remark on this clone: The read falls 3 residues short of the CDR3 end, and the missing part is taken from the germline J gene. The chain uses TRBV5-1 and TRBJ1-1, with D perhaps TRBD1 (5 bases). The germline V gene has CDR1 SGHRS and CDR2 YFSETQ. This CDR3 contains 17 residues. CDR3 sequence: CASSSAPSGGSTDTAFF. The sequenced part of the CDR3 DNA is TGCGCCAGCAGCTCGGCCCCTAGCGGGGGAAGCACAGATACG.

To note about this clone: The read halts 3 residues ahead of the CDR3 end, with the missing end drawn from the germline J gene. The chain recombines TRBV19 with TRBJ1-2; D is unclear. CDR3 length equals 14 residues. Germline CDR1 and CDR2: LNHDA and SQIVND (reference sequence). Incomplete CDR3 DNA: TGTGCCAGTAGTATCGGACTAGCGCGGAATGAC. Its protein product is CASSIGLARND. The CDR3 as a whole reads CASSIGLARNDYTF.

Of note for this clone: The read ends 3 residues early relative to the CDR3; the germline J gene fills the gap. The chain carries TRBV7-6 and TRBJ1-5; maybe TRBD1 (5 bases). Trimming shortened V by 2 bases and J by 3 bases, and 11 bases separated the two germline ends. The CDR3 runs to 15 residues. Germline V gene lookup returns CDR1 SGHVS and CDR2 FNYEAQ. The sequenced CDR3 bases are TGTGCCAGCAGCTTACAGTCAGGGTTCAATCAGCCC. It specifies CASSLQSGFNQP. The full CDR3 reads CASSLQSGFNQPQHF.

A remark on this clone: The missing CDR3 end, 3 residues past where the read stops, is filled in from the germline J gene. V gene TRBV7-8 combines with J gene TRBJ2-5; 10 nucleotides match TRBD2. The CDR3 extends over 17 amino acids. Germline V gene data show CDR1 as SGHVS and CDR2 as FQNEAQ. The V and J ends lost 1 base and 4 bases, in that order; junction bases with no gene match: 9. CDR3 protein: CASSLVPAGGQGETQYF. The covered CDR3 bases are TGTGCCAGCAGCTTAGTACCAGCGGGGGGGCAAGGAGAGACC.

Details on this clone: From the germline J gene comes the end of the CDR3, since the read stops 3 residues before it. The chain is built from TRBV9 and TRBJ1-3; D uncertain. V dropped 1 base and J dropped 0 bases, with 8 bases sitting between them. The CDR3 extends over 15 amino acids. Germline lookup yields CDR1 SGDLS and CDR2 YYNGEE. The CDR3: CASSVQASSGNTIYF. The CDR3 DNA, read in part, is TGTGCCAGCAGCGTACAGGCCTCCTCTGGAAACACC.

Comments on this clone: The read stops 3 residues short of the end of the CDR3; the missing end is completed from the germline J gene. The chain uses TRBV7-8 and TRBJ1-5; TRBD1 might be the D (6 bases). V lost 5 bases, J lost 1 base, and 12 bases lay in between. This CDR3 is built from 15 residues. Germline V gene data show CDR1 as SGHVS and CDR2 as FQNEAQ. CDR3 DNA (partial): TGTGCCAGCAGCGGCCAGGGGACGAGCAATCAGCCC. Translation: CASSGQGTSNQP. The full CDR3 reads CASSGQGTSNQPQHF.